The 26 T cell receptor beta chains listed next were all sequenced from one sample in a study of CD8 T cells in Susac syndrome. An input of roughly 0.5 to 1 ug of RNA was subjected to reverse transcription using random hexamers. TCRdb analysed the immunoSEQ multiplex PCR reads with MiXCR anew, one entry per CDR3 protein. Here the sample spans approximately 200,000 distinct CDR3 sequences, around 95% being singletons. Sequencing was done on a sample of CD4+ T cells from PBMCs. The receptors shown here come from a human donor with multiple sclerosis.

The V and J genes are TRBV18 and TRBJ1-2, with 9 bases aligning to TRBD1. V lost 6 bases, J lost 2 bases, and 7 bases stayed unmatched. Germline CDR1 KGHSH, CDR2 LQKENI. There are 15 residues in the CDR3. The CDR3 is CASSPRTGDNYGYTF. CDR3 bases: TGTGCCAGCTCGCCCCGGACAGGGGACAACTATGGCTACACCTTC.

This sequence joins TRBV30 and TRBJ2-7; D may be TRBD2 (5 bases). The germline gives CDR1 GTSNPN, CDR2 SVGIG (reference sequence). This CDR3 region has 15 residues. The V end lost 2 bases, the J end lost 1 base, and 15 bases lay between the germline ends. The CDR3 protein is CAWSRPGSYSYEQYF. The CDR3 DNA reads TGTGCCTGGAGTCGTCCGGGAAGCTATTCCTACGAGCAGTACTTC.

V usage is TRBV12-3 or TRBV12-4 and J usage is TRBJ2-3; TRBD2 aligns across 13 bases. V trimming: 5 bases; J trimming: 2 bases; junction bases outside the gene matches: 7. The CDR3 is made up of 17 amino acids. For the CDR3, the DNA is TGTGCCAGCAGTCTTACTAGCGGGGGGGGAGTCACAGATACGCAGTATTTT. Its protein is CASSLTSGGGVTDTQYF.

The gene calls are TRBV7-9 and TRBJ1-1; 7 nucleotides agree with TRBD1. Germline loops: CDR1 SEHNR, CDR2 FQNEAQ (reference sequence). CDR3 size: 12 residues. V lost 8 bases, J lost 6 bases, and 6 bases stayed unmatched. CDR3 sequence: CASRQGEAEAFF. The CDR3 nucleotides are TGTGCCAGCCGACAGGGTGAGGCTGAAGCTTTCTTT.

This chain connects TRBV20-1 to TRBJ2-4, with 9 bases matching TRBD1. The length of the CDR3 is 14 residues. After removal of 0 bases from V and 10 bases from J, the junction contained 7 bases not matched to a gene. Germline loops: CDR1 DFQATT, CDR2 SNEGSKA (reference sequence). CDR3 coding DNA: TGCAGTGCTAGAGATGACGGGACAGGGAAAATTCAGTACTTC. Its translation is CSARDDGTGKIQYF.

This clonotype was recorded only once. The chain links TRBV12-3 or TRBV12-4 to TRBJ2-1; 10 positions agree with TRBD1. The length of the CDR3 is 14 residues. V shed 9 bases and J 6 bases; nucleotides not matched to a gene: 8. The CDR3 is CASVTGGIVNEQFF. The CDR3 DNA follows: TGTGCCAGTGTGACAGGGGGCATAGTCAATGAGCAGTTCTTC.

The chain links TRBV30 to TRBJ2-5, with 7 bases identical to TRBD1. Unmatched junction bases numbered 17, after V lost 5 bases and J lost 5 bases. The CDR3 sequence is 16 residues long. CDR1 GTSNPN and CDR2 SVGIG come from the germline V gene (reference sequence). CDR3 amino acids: CAWASPSGTRGETQYF. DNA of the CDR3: TGTGCCTGGGCCTCCCCTTCCGGGACCAGGGGGGAGACCCAGTACTTC.

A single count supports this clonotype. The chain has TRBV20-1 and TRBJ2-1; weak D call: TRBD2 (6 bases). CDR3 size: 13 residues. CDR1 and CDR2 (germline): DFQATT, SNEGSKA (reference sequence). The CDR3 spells CRGLALDGSEQFF. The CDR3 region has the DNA TGCAGGGGGCTAGCCCTGGACGGGAGTGAGCAGTTCTTC.

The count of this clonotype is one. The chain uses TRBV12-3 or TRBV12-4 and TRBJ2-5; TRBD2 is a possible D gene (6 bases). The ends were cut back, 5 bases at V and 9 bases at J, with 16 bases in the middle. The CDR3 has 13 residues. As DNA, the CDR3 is TGTGCCAGCAGTCTCTTAGGGGCGGGGTCCCAGTACTTC. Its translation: CASSLLGAGSQYF.

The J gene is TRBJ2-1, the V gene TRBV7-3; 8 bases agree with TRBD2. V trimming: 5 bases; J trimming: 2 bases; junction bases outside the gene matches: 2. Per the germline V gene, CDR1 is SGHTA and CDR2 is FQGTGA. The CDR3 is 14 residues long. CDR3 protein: CASSLGLAYNEQFF. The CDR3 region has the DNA TGTGCCAGCAGCCTGGGACTAGCCTACAATGAGCAGTTCTTC.

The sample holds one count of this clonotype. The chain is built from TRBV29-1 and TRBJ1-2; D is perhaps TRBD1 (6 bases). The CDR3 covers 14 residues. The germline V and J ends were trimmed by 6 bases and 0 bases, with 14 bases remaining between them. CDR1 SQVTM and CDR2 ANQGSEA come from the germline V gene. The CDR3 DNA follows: TGCAGCGTGTCGGGACACCCAGCTAACTATGGCTACACCTTC. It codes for CSVSGHPANYGYTF.

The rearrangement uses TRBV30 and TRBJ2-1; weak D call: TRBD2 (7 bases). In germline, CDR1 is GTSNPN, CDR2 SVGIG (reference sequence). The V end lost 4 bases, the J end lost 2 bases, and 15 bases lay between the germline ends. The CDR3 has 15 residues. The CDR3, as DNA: TGTGCCTGGACCCGTGGGGGGGGCCCCTACAATGAGCAGTTCTTC. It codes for CAWTRGGGPYNEQFF.

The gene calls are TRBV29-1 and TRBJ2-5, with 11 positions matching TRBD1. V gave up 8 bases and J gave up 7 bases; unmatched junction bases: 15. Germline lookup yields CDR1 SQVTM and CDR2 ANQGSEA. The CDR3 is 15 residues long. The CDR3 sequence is CSSGGQGESFGTQYF. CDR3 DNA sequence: TGCAGCTCCGGGGGACAGGGGGAATCTTTTGGGACCCAGTACTTC.

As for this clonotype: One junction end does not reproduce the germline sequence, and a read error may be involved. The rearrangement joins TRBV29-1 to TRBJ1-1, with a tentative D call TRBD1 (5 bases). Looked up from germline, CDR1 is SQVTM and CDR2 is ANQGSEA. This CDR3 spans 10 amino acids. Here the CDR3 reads CSVEGVEAFF. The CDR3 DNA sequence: TGCAGCGTCGAAGGGGTCGAAGCTTTCTTT.

The CDR3, as DNA: TGTGCCAGCTCACCGTTGCCCGGGACAGCAGGGGTAACTGAAGCTTTCTTT. Its protein product is CASSPLPGTAGVTEAFF. The rearrangement joins TRBV18 to TRBJ1-1; 7 bases are a match to TRBD1. Germline V CDR1 and CDR2: KGHSH, LQKENI. The V and J ends lost 3 bases and 5 bases, in that order; junction bases with no gene match: 15. CDR3 length: 17 residues.

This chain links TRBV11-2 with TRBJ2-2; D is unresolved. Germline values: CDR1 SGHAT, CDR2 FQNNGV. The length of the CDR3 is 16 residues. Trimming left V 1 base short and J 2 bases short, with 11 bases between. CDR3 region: CASSLGRRFNTGELFF. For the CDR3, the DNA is TGTGCCAGCAGCTTAGGTCGCCGATTTAACACCGGGGAGCTGTTTTTT.

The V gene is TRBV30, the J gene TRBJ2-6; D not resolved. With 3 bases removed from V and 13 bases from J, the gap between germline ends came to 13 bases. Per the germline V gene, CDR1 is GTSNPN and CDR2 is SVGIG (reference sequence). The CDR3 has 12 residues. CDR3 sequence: CAWRPGPSVLTF. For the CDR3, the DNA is TGTGCCTGGAGGCCCGGACCTTCAGTCCTGACTTTC.

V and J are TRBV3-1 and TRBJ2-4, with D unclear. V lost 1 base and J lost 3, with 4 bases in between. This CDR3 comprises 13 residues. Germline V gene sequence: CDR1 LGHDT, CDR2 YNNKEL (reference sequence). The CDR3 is CASSQGGKNIQYF. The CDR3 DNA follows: TGTGCCAGCAGCCAAGGGGGCAAAAACATTCAGTACTTC.

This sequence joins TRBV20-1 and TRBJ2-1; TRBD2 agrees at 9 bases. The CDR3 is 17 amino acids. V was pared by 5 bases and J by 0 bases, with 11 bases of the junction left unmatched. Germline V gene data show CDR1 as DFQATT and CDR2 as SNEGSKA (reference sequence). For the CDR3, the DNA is TGCAGTGCTCAGACTAGCGGCGGCTCCTACTCCTACAATGAGCAGTTCTTC. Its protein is CSAQTSGGSYSYNEQFF.

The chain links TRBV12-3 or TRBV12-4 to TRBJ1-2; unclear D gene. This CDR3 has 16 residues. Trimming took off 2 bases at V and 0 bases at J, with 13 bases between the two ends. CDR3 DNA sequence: TGTGCCAGCAGTTTAACCCTAGGGAAGCCTAACTATGGCTACACCTTC. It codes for CASSLTLGKPNYGYTF.

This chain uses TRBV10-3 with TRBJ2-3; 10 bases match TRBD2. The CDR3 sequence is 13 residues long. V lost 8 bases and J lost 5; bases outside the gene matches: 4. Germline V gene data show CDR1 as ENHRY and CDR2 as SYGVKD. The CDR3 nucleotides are TGTGCCATCGCGGAGCGGGGGGGAGATACGCAGTATTTT. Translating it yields CAIAERGGDTQYF.

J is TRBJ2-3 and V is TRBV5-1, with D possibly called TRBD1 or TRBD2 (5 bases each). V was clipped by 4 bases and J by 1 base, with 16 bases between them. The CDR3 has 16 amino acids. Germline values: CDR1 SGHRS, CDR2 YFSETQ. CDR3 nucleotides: TGCGCCAGCAGCCCCGCCGGGCAGGGAGGCACAGATACGCAGTATTTT. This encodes CASSPAGQGGTDTQYF.

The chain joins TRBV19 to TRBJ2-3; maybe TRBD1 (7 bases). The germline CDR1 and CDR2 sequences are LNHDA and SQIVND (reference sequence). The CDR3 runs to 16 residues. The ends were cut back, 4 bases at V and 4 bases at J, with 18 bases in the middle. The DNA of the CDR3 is TGTGCCAGTAGTAGTACAAGGACTACAGGGGCAGATACGCAGTATTTT. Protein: CASSSTRTTGADTQYF.

CDR3 loop: CASSLGEELFF. CDR3 in DNA: TGCGCCAGCAGCTTGGGGGAGGAGCTGTTTTTT. This chain joins TRBV5-1 and TRBJ2-2; D remains unclear. Germline V CDR1 and CDR2: SGHRS, YFSETQ. This CDR3 spans 11 amino acids. Between the trimmed V and J ends, which lost 0 bases and 10 bases, there was a span of 4 bases.

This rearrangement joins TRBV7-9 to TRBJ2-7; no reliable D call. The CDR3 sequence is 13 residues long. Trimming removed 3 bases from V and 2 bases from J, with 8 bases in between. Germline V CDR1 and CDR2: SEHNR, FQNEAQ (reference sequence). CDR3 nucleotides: TGTGCCAGCAGCTTGGATGGACCCTACGAGCAGTACGTC. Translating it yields CASSLDGPYEQYV.

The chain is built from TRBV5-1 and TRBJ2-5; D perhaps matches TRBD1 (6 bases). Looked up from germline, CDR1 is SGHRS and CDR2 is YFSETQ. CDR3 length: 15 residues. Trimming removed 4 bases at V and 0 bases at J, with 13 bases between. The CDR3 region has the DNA TGCGCCAGCAGCATGACCGGGACACACCAAGAGACCCAGTACTTC. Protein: CASSMTGTHQETQYF.